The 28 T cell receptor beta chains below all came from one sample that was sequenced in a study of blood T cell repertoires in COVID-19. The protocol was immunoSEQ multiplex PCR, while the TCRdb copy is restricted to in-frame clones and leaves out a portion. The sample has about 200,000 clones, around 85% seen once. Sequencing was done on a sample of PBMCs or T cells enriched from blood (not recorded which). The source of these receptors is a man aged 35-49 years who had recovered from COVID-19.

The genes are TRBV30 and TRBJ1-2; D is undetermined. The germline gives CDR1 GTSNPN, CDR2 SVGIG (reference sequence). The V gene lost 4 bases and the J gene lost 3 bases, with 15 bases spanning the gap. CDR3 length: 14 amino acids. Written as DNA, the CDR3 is TGTGCCTGGAATCCTACTGGGAGGGACTATGGCTACACCTTC. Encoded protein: CAWNPTGRDYGYTF.

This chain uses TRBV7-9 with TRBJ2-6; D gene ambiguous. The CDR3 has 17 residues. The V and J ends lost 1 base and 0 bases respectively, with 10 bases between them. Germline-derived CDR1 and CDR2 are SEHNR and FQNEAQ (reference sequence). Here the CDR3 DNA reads TGTGCCAGCAGCTTAGGCTATAGTCGCTCTGGGGCCAACGTCCTGACTTTC. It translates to CASSLGYSRSGANVLTF.

This chain's CDR3 is CASRARAGVHSGANVLTF. The CDR3 nucleotides read TGTGCCAGCAGGGCCCGAGCGGGAGTTCACTCTGGGGCCAACGTCCTGACTTTC. V is TRBV27 and J is TRBJ2-6, with TRBD2 identical over 8 bases. Losses at the gene ends were 6 bases for V and 0 bases for J; bases not matched to a gene: 10. The CDR3 has 18 amino acids. From germline, CDR1 is MNHEY and CDR2 SMNVEV (reference sequence). The full variable domain, rest sourced from reference TRBV27 and TRBJ2-6, is EAQVTQNPRYLITVTGKKLTVTCSQNMNHEYMSWYRQDPGLGLRQIYYSMNVEVTDKGDVPEGYKVSRKEKRNFPLILESPSPNQTSLYFCASRARAGVHSGANVLTFGAGSRLTVL.

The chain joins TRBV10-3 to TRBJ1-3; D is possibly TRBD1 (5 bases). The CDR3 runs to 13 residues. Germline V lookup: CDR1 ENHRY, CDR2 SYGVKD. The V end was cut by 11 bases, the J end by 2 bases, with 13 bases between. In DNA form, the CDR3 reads TGTGCCTCAACTCAGGGTCCTGGAAACACCATATATTTT. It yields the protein CASTQGPGNTIYF.

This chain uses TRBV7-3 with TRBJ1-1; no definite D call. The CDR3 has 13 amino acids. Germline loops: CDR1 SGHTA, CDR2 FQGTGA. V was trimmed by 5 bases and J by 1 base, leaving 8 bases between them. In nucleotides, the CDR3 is TGTGCCAGCAGCCTAGGTGAGAACACTGAAGCTTTCTTT. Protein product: CASSLGENTEAFF.

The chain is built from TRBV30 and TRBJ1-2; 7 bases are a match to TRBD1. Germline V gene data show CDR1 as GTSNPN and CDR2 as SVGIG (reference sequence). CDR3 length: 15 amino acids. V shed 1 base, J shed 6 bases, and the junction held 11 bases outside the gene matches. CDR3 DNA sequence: TGTGCCTGGAGTGCACACACGACAGGGATCGATGGCTACACCTTC. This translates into CAWSAHTTGIDGYTF.

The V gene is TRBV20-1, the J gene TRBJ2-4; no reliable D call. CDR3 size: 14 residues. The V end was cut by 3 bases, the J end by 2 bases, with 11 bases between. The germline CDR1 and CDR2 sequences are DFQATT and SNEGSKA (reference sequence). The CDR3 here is CSASWRGSKNIQYF. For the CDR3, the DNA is TGCAGTGCTAGTTGGCGCGGTTCCAAAAACATTCAGTACTTC.

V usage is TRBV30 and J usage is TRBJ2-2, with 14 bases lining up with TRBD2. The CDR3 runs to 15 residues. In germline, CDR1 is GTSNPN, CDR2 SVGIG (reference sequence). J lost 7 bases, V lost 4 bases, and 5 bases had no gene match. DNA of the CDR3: TGTGCCTGGAAGGGGACTAGCGGGAGTTTCGGGGAGCTGTTTTTT. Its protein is CAWKGTSGSFGELFF.

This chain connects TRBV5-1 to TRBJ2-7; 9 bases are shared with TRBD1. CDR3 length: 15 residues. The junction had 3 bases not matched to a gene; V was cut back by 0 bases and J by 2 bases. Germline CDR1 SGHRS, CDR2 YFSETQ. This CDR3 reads CASSLATGGPYEQYF. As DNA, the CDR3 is TGCGCCAGCAGCTTGGCGACAGGGGGTCCCTACGAGCAGTACTTC.

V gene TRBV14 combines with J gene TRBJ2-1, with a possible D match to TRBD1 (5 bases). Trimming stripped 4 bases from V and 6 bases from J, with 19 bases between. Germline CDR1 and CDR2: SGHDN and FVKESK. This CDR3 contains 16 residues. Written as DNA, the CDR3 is TGTGCCAGCAGCCCCCTTCCTGGCACAGGCCTCAATGAGCAGTTCTTC. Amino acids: CASSPLPGTGLNEQFF.

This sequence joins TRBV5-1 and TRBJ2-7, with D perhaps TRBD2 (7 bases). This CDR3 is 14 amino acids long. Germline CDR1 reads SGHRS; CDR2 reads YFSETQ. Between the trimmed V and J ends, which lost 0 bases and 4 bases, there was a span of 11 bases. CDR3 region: CASSLARGAYEQYF. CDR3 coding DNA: TGCGCCAGCAGCTTGGCCCGGGGGGCATACGAGCAGTACTTC.

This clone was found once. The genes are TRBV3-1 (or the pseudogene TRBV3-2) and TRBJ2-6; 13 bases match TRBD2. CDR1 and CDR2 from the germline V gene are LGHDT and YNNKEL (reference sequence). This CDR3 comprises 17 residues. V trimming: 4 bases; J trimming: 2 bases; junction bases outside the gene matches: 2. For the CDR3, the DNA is TGTGCCAGCAGCCTAGGACTAGCGGGAGCTGGGGCCAACGTCCTGACTTTC. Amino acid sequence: CASSLGLAGAGANVLTF.

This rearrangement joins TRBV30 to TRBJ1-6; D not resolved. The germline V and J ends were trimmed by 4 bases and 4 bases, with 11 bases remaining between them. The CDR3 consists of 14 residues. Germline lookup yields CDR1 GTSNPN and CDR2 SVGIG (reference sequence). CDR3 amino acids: CAWKDRLYNSPLHF. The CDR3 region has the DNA TGTGCCTGGAAAGATCGACTGTATAATTCACCCCTCCACTTT.

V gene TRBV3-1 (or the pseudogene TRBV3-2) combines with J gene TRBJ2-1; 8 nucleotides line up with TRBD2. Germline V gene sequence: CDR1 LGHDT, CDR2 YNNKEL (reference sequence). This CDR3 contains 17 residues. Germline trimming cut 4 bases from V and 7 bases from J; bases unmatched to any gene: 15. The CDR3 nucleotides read TGTGCCAGCAGCCGCTTAGGAGCGGGGGAGATACTTAATGAGCAGTTCTTC. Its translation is CASSRLGAGEILNEQFF.

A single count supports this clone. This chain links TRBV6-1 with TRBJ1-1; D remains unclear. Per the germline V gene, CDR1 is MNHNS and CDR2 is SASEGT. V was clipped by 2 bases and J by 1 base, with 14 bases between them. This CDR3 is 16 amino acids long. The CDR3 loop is CASSEWRVAPNTEAFF. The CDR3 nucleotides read TGTGCCAGCAGTGAATGGAGGGTCGCACCGAACACTGAAGCTTTCTTT.

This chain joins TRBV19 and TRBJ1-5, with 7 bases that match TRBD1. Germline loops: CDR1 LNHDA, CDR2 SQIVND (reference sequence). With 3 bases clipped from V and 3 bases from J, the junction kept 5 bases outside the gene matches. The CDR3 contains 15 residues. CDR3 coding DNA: TGTGCCAGTAGTATTGAGGGGGCCCTCAATCAGCCCCAGCATTTT. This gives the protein CASSIEGALNQPQHF.

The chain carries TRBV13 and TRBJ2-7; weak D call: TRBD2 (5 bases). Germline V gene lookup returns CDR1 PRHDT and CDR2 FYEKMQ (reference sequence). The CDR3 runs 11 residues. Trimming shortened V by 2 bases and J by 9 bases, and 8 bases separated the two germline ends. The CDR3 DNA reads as TGTGCCAGCAGCTTATCCAGCGGGCAGTACTTC. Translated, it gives CASSLSSGQYF.

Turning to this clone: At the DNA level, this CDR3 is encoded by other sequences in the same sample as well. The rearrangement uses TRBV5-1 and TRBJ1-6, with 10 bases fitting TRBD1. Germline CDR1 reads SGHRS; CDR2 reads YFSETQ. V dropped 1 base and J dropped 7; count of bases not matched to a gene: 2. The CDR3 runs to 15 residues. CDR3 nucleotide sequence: TGCGCCAGCAGCTTGCAGGGACAGGGGAATTCACCCCTCCACTTT. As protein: CASSLQGQGNSPLHF.

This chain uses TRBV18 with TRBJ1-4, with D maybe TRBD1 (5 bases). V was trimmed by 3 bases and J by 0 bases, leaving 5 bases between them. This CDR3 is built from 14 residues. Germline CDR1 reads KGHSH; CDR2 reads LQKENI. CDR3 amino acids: CASSPTATNEKLFF. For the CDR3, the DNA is TGTGCCAGCTCACCGACAGCAACTAATGAAAAACTGTTTTTT.

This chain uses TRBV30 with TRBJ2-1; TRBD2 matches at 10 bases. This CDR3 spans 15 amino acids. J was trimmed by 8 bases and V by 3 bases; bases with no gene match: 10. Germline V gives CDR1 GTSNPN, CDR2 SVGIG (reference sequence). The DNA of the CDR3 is TGTGCCTGGAGCCCATCCCTAGCGGGAGCCGATGAGCAGTTCTTC. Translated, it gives CAWSPSLAGADEQFF.

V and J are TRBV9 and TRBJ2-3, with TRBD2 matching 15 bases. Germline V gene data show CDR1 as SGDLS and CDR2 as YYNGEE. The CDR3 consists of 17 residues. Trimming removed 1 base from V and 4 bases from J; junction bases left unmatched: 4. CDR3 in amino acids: CASSVLGLAGGSDTQYF. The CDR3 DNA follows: TGTGCCAGCAGCGTACTCGGACTAGCGGGAGGGTCAGATACGCAGTATTTT.

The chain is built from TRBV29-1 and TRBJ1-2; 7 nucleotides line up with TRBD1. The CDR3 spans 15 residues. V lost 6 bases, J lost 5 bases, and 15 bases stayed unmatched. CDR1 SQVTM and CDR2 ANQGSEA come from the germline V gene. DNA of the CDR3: TGCAGCGTCCAACAACAGGGGACCGCTGGATATGGCTACACCTTC. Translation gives CSVQQQGTAGYGYTF.

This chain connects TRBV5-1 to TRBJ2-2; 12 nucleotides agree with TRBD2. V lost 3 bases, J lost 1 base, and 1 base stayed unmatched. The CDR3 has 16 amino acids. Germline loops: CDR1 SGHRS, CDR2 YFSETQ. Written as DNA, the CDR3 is TGCGCCAGCAGCTCTAGCGGGAGGGGGAACACCGGGGAGCTGTTTTTT. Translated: CASSSSGRGNTGELFF.

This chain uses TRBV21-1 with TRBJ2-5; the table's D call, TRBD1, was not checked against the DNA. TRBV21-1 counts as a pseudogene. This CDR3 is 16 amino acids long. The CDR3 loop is CASRSMTGLKLETQYF. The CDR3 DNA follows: TGTGCCAGCAGATCTATGACAGGGCTGAAGTTAGAGACCCAGTACTTC.

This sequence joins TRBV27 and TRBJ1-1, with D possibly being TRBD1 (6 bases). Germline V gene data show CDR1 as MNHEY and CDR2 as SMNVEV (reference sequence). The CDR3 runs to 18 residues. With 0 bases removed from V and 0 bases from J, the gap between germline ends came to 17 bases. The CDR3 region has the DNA TGTGCCAGCAGTTTATCGATTCGGACAGTCAGTATGAACACTGAAGCTTTCTTT. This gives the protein CASSLSIRTVSMNTEAFF.

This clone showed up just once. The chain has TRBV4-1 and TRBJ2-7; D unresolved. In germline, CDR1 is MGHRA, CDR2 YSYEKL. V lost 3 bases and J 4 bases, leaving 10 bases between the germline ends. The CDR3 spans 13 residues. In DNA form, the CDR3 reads TGCGCCAGCAGCCAGACTGGAATGTACGAGCAGTACTTC. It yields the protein CASSQTGMYEQYF.

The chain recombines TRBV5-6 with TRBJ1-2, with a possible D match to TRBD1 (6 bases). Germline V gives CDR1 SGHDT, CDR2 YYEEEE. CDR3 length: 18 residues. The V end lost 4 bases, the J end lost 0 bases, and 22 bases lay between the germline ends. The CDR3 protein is CASSLSGGNVPSNYGYTF. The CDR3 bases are TGTGCCAGCAGCCTGAGCGGGGGCAACGTACCCTCTAACTATGGCTACACCTTC.

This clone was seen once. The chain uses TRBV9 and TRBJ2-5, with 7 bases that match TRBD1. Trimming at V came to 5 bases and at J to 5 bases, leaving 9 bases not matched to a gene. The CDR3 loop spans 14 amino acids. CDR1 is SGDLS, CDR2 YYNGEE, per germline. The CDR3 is CASSLGQARETQYF. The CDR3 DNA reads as TGTGCCAGCAGTCTCGGACAGGCTCGGGAGACCCAGTACTTC.